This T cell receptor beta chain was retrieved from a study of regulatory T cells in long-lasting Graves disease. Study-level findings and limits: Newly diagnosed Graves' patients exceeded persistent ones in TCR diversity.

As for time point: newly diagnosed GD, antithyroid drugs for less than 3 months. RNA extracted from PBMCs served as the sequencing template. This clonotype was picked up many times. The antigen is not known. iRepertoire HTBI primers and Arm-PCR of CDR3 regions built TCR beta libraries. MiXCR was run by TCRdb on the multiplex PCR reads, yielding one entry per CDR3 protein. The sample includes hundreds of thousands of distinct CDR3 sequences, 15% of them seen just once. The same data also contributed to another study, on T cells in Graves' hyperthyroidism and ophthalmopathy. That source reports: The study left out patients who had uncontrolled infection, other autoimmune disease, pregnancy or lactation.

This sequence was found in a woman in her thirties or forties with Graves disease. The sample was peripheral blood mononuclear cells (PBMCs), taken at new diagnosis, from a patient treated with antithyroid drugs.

The DNA for the CDR3 is TGCAGTATCGTATCGTTTACTAACAGGGATACGCAGTATTTT. Translation gives CSIVSFTNRDTQYF. V gene TRBV29-1 combines with J gene TRBJ2-3; tentative D call: TRBD1 (5 bases). The CDR3 totals 14 residues. From germline, CDR1 is SQVTM and CDR2 ANQGSEA.